Given below is one T cell receptor beta chain in context. Its antigen is not identified. These data belong to a study of cytomegalovirus exposure and HLA in healthy donors. Study outcomes and limitations: A later analysis showed HLA-associated TCR beta chains outstripping equally common others in clonal expansion. It was reportedly the case that the classifier diagnosed cytomegalovirus status with high specificity and sensitivity.

This CDR3 region has 15 residues. V dropped 6 bases and J dropped 2; count of bases not matched to a gene: 6. Looked up from germline, CDR1 is LNHDA and CDR2 is SQIVND (reference sequence). The primer mix had 60 Vbeta and 13 Jbeta primers. Here immunoSEQ multiplex PCR was the method, and the copy in TCRdb shows in-frame clones only, minus some. The sample shows 150,000 or so clones, about three quarters of them seen only once. This chain connects TRBV19 to TRBJ2-2, with 7 bases aligning to TRBD1. The sequenced sample consisted of PBMCs. The origin of this receptor is a man aged 30 to 45 in good health and CMV-seropositive. The CDR3 protein is CASSPGQSNTGELFF. CDR3 bases: TGTGCCAGTAGCCCGGGACAGAGTAACACCGGGGAGCTGTTTTTT.